This TCR beta chain was sequenced in a study of regulatory T cells in long-lasting Graves disease. Study findings and constraints: Persistent Graves' disease cases displayed lower TCR diversity than newly diagnosed ones. Accuracy may have been reduced by the small sample size.

Library construction for TCR beta used iRepertoire HTBI primers and Arm-PCR of CDR3 regions. TCRdb redid the calling of the multiplex PCR reads with MiXCR, one entry per CDR3 protein. The sample lists a few hundred thousand distinct CDR3 sequences; approximately 12% were seen once. Time point reported: newly diagnosed GD, antithyroid drugs for less than 3 months. The TCR library used RNA extracted from PBMCs. Patients all came to the study from an endocrinology department in Xi'an, China. CDR3 size: 17 residues. The V gene's germline CDR1 is SGHTA and CDR2 FQGNSA. A remark on this clonotype: Its antigen is unknown. It may be a read error: a sequence one base away is much more abundant.

A further study also used this sample, focusing on T cells in Graves' hyperthyroidism and ophthalmopathy. That work contributes: A set of HTBI primers served as the primers for a first-round RT-PCR of the TCR CDR3.

The chain links TRBV7-2 to TRBJ2-2; TRBD2 matches 9 bases. This sequence originates from a man aged 30 to 45 with Graves disease. Material: peripheral blood mononuclear cells (PBMCs), obtained at new diagnosis, from a patient treated with antithyroid drugs. CDR3 in DNA: TGTGCCAGCAGCTCCCAGCCACAGGGGACTAGCTCCGGGGAGCTGCTTTTT. This codes for CASSSQPQGTSSGELLF.